This T cell receptor (beta chain) appears in the sequencing data of a study of blood T cell repertoires in COVID-19. The overall study: The United States, Italy and Spain supplied acute and convalescent COVID-19 samples. From T cells, B-cell-depleted T cells, or PBMCs came the material, which was cDNA or gDNA.

In the original workflow: Researchers report that nucleated cell counts were estimated from reference gene primer amplification. The repertoire was sequenced with immunoSEQ multiplex PCR; TCRdb's copy has only in-frame clones and lacks some. V, J and clone size are those of that table, while D and trimming were read from the DNA. The table shows about 310,000 clones, with about nine tenths occurring only once. This clone was counted between two and nine times. Germline assignment: CDR1 SEHNR and CDR2 FQNEAQ (reference sequence). This CDR3 contains 12 residues. The V and J ends lost 4 bases and 6 bases respectively, with 7 bases between them.

The sequencing sample was made of peripheral blood. The V call is TRBV7-9, the J call TRBJ1-5; no definite D call. This receptor was identified in a man aged 50-60 years with active or convalescent COVID-19. CDR3 sequence reads: CASSSVGQPQHF. The CDR3 DNA sequence: TGTGCCAGCAGCTCCGTCGGTCAGCCCCAGCATTTT.